This T cell receptor (beta chain) was sequenced in a study of T cell responses to AZD1222 COVID-19 vaccine. V was trimmed by 0 bases and J by 5 bases, leaving 9 bases between them. The CDR3 is 14 amino acids. The germline V gene has CDR1 SGHRS and CDR2 YFSETQ. Assay used: immunoSEQ multiplex PCR; TCRdb lists only in-frame clones, some missing. The table lists over 130,000 clones, about 90% of them singletons, with roughly 7.1% in the top ten. The chain has TRBV5-1 and TRBJ2-4; D is undetermined. This TCR was sampled from an adult who received the MenACWY meningococcal vaccine as a control. This specimen consisted of peripheral blood, obtained 28 days after the second dose of the MenACWY control vaccine. The CDR3 reads CASSLGPAQNIQYF. The DNA of the CDR3 is TGCGCCAGCAGCTTGGGGCCGGCCCAAAACATTCAGTACTTC.